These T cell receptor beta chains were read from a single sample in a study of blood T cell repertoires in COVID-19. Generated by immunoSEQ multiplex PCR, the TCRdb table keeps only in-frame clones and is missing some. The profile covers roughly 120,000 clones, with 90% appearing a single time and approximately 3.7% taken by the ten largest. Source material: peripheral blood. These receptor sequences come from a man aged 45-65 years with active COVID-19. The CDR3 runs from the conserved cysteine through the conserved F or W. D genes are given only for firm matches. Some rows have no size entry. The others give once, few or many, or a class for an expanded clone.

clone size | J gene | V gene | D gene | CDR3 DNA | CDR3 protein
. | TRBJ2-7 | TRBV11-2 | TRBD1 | TGTGCCAGCAGCTTCGTTCTGACAGGGGTAGACGAGCAGTACTTC | CASSFVLTGVDEQYF
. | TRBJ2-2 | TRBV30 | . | TGTGCCTGCCCCGCGCGTATCACCGGGGAGCTGTTTTTT | CACPARITGELFF
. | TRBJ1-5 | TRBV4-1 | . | TGCGCCAGCAGCCGGGATACAGGACAGCCCCAGCATTTT | CASSRDTGQPQHF
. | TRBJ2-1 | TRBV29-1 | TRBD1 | TGCAGCGTTGAATCGTGGACAGGACGACGCAATGAGCAGTTCTTC | CSVESWTGRRNEQFF
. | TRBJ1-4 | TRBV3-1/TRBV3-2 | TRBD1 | TGTGCCAGCAGCTTTGATTTTGGACAGGGGGCTGGAAAACTGTTTTTT | CASSFDFGQGAGKLFF
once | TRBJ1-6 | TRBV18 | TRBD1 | TGTGCCAGCTCCACAGGACAGGAGGCACCCCTCCACTTT | CASSTGQEAPLHF
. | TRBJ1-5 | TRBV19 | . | TGTGCCAGTAGTATAAAAGGGAGAGCCGGACAGCCCCAGCATTTT | CASSIKGRAGQPQHF
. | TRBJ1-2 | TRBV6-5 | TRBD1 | TGTGCCAGCAACACCAGGGGGTTTGGCTACACCTTC | CASNTRGFGYTF
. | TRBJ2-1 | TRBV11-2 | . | TGTGCCAGCAGCTTACGGACTACCTCCTACAATGAGCAGTTCTTC | CASSLRTTSYNEQFF
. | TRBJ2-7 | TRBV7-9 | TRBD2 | TGTGCCAGCAGCTTAACTAGCGGGGGGGCCAACGAGCAGTACTTC | CASSLTSGGANEQYF
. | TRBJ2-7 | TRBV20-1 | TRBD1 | TGCGCGGGACAGGGCACCTACGAGCAGTACTTC | CAGQGTYEQYF
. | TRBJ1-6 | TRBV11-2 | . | TGTGCCAGCAGCTTAGGGGGGGCCTATAATTCACCCCTCCACTTT | CASSLGGAYNSPLHF
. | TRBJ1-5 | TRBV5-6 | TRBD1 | TGTGCCAGCAGCACGACAGGGGGCTTCAATCAGCCCCAGCATTTT | CASSTTGGFNQPQHF
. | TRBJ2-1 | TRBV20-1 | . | TGCAGTGCTAGTAAGGGTGGTGGGAGCCATGAGCAGTTCTTC | CSASKGGGSHEQFF
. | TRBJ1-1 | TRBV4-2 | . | TGTGCCAGCAGCCAGGTCAGGGAGGGAGGGACTGAAGCTTTCTTT | CASSQVREGGTEAFF
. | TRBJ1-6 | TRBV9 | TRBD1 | TGTGCCAGCAGCGTAGAAGCAGGGGGCGAATCACCCCTCCACTTT | CASSVEAGGESPLHF
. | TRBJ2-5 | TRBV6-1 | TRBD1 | TGTGCCAGCAGTGACGGACAGGGGGTTTGGGAGACCCAGTACTTC | CASSDGQGVWETQYF
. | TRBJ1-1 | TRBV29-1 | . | TGCAGCGGCTGGACAGTTAACACTGAAGCTTTCTTT | CSGWTVNTEAFF
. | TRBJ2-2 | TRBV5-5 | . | TGTGCCAGCAGCTTCAATATGGGGAGGAACACCGGGGAGCTGTTTTTT | CASSFNMGRNTGELFF
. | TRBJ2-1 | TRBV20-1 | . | TGCAGTGCTAGTAGCGGAAACTCCTACAATGAGCAGTTCTTC | CSASSGNSYNEQFF